This T cell receptor (beta chain) was observed in a study of graft-versus-host responses after intestinal transplantation. About the study: Each patient got anti-thymocyte globulin induction, then tacrolimus and steroids for about 3 years.

The CDR3 loop spans 16 amino acids. Germline V gene sequence: CDR1 SGHTS, CDR2 YDEGEE. Trimming cost V 3 bases and J 3 bases; bases outside gene matches: 12. Processing of graft tissue released intraepithelial and lamina propria lymphocytes. The data were produced by immunoSEQ multiplex PCR, yet TCRdb's version contains in-frame clones alone and is incomplete. The sample carries 15,000 to 20,000 clones, roughly 82% recorded once. V usage is TRBV5-8 and J usage is TRBJ2-7, with 7 nucleotides matching TRBD2. Sequences were derived from ileum tissue, sampled 17 days after transplant. This receptor was obtained from a human patient who received an intestinal transplant, so some T cells may come from the graft donor. CDR3 in amino acids: CASSSSLTGLRYEQYF. The CDR3 DNA sequence: TGTGCCAGCAGCTCCTCCTTAACGGGACTACGCTACGAGCAGTACTTC. Drawing the rest from reference TRBV5-8 and TRBJ2-7, the complete variable domain is EAGVTQSPTHLIKTRGQQATLRCSPISGHTSVYWYQQALGLGLQFLLWYDEGEERNRGNFPPRFSGRQFPNYSSELNVNALELEDSALYLCASSSSLTGLRYEQYFGPGTRLTVT.